This T cell receptor (beta chain) was sequenced for a study of human T cells and chemical hapten exposure. TCRdb independently ran MiXCR on the RACE reads; one entry per CDR3 protein. The sample has roughly 75,000 distinct CDR3 sequences; over 6.5% are singletons. This clonotype was observed a few times. Described time point: healthy volunteer bleed at 6 weeks. It was unfractionated whole blood from which total RNA was extracted. The junction had 12 bases not matched to a gene; V was cut back by 2 bases and J by 7 bases. The CDR3 runs 17 residues. From germline, CDR1 is SNHLY and CDR2 FYNNEI. The sequence came from a female donor in good health. Some clones in this sample may be carry-over from other donors' samples. The sequenced sample consisted of whole blood. The V and J genes are TRBV2 and TRBJ2-1; TRBD1 matches 9 bases. For the CDR3, the DNA is TGTGCCAGCAGTGAAACGTTTCAGACAGGGGGTAGGAATGAGCAGTTCTTC. This sequence encodes CASSETFQTGGRNEQFF.